The 5 T cell receptor beta chains below were found in one sample sequenced in a study of blood T cell repertoires in COVID-19. Repertoires were generated with immunoSEQ multiplex PCR, while TCRdb's copy carries only in-frame clones and drops some. The sample shows about 250,000 clones, 65% to 85% of them seen only once. Sequencing input: peripheral blood. These TCRs come from a man aged 50-59 years with active or convalescent COVID-19.

This chain uses TRBV20-1 with TRBJ2-1; D is ambiguous. V lost 1 base, J lost 5 bases, and 3 bases lay in between. The CDR3 extends over 11 amino acids. Germline V gene data show CDR1 as DFQATT and CDR2 as SNEGSKA (reference sequence). CDR3 loop: CSARANNEQFF. The CDR3 DNA reads TGCAGTGCTAGAGCAAACAATGAGCAGTTCTTC.

V usage is TRBV7-9 and J usage is TRBJ2-7; perhaps TRBD2 as D (6 bases). Germline V gives CDR1 SEHNR, CDR2 FQNEAQ (reference sequence). The V end was cut by 7 bases, the J end by 6 bases, with 22 bases between. The CDR3 consists of 15 residues. This CDR3 reads CASTMDGSLGLEQYF. DNA for the CDR3: TGTGCCAGCACGATGGACGGTAGTTTGGGACTCGAGCAGTACTTC.

This chain joins TRBV19 and TRBJ2-1, with 8 positions matching TRBD1. Per germline, CDR1 LNHDA and CDR2 SQIVND (reference sequence). The V and J ends lost 7 bases and 2 bases, in that order; junction bases with no gene match: 7. This CDR3 comprises 15 residues. The CDR3 DNA sequence: TGTGCCAGTACCCCCGACAGGGGCCCCTACAATGAGCAGTTCTTC. Amino acid sequence: CASTPDRGPYNEQFF.

The table lists this clone with a count of one. J is TRBJ2-5 and V is TRBV5-5; 7 positions match TRBD1. This CDR3 comprises 13 residues. Trimming removed 4 bases from V and 4 bases from J; junction bases left unmatched: 4. Germline CDR1 is SGHKS and CDR2 is YYEKEE (reference sequence). DNA for the CDR3: TGTGCCAGCAGCATTCCAGGGGGAGAGACCCAGTACTTC. It encodes CASSIPGGETQYF.

The table lists this clone with a count of one. V and J are TRBV4-1 and TRBJ1-6, with 7 bases that match TRBD1. The germline gives CDR1 MGHRA, CDR2 YSYEKL. This CDR3 contains 15 residues. The junction had 9 bases not matched to a gene; V was cut back by 3 bases and J by 10 bases. CDR3 sequence reads: CASSHPGGSGSPLHF. CDR3 coding DNA: TGCGCCAGCAGCCACCCAGGGGGTTCCGGCTCACCCCTCCACTTT.